This is a list of T cell receptor beta chains from one sample in a study of blood T cell repertoires in COVID-19. The method was immunoSEQ multiplex PCR; TCRdb's version includes in-frame clones alone and lacks a portion of them. The sample holds hundreds of thousands of clones, around 90% seen once. Material: PBMCs or T cells enriched from blood (not recorded which). The receptors stem from a woman in her 40s who had recovered from COVID-19. CDR3s include the opening cysteine and the closing phenylalanine or tryptophan. D genes are given only for firm matches. Clone sizes are given selectively: once, few, many, or a class where the clone is expanded.

D gene,clone size,J gene,V gene,CDR3 protein,CDR3 DNA
TRBD2,NA,TRBJ2-1,TRBV24-1,CAISTRLAANNEQFF,TGTGCCATCTCTACTCGACTAGCGGCAAACAATGAGCAGTTCTTC
NA,NA,TRBJ1-5,TRBV28,CASSSQRGGGFNQPQHF,TGTGCCAGCAGTTCACAACGAGGGGGTGGGTTCAATCAGCCCCAGCATTTT
NA,NA,TRBJ1-5,TRBV6-5,CASRRNRVGNQPQHF,TGTGCCAGCCGGCGGAACAGGGTTGGCAATCAGCCCCAGCATTTT
NA,NA,TRBJ1-5,TRBV28,CATNQREGRGQIGGQPQHF,TGTGCCACCAACCAAAGGGAGGGCAGGGGACAAATCGGCGGTCAGCCCCAGCATTTT
TRBD2,NA,TRBJ2-1,TRBV14,CASSRTSLYNEQFF,TGTGCCAGCAGCCGGACTAGCCTCTACAATGAGCAGTTCTTC
TRBD2,few,TRBJ2-3,TRBV5-1,CASSLAKGAGVTDTQYF,TGCGCCAGCAGCTTGGCCAAGGGAGCGGGAGTCACAGATACGCAGTATTTT
TRBD1,NA,TRBJ2-5,TRBV7-8,CASSTQPDRRETQYF,TGTGCCAGCAGCACTCAACCGGACAGGAGAGAGACCCAGTACTTC
TRBD2,NA,TRBJ2-3,TRBV24-1,CATSDLSGGLDTQYF,TGTGCCACCAGTGATTTATCGGGAGGTCTGGATACGCAGTATTTT
NA,NA,TRBJ1-4,TRBV10-2,CASRARGAEKLFF,TGCGCCAGCAGAGCCCGGGGGGCTGAAAAACTGTTTTTT
TRBD2,NA,TRBJ2-4,TRBV5-6,CASSLDGRASGSFKYF,TGTGCCAGCAGCCTGGACGGAAGGGCTAGCGGGAGTTTCAAGTACTTC
NA,NA,TRBJ2-3,TRBV7-9,CASSLVGPDTQYF,TGTGCCAGCAGCTTGGTGGGCCCAGATACGCAGTATTTT
NA,NA,TRBJ2-7,TRBV11-2,CASSLTSYEQYF,TGTGCCAGCAGCCTGACTAGCTACGAGCAGTACTTC
NA,NA,TRBJ2-3,TRBV13,CASSPTARTDTQYF,TGTGCCAGCAGTCCTACCGCCCGTACAGATACGCAGTATTTT
TRBD1,NA,TRBJ1-1,TRBV10-3,CAISWDRDNTEAFF,TGTGCCATCAGCTGGGACAGGGATAACACTGAAGCTTTCTTT
TRBD2,once,TRBJ2-7,TRBV28,CASPPWRVGTSGGESGDEQYF,TGTGCCAGCCCCCCCTGGCGCGTGGGGACTAGCGGGGGGGAGAGCGGGGACGAGCAGTACTTC
NA,NA,TRBJ1-5,TRBV30,CAWSPDSDSNQPQHF,TGTGCCTGGAGTCCGGACAGTGATAGCAATCAGCCCCAGCATTTT
TRBD1,NA,TRBJ2-3,TRBV28,CASSAPDRVYPTQNTDTQYF,TGTGCCAGCAGTGCCCCTGACAGGGTGTACCCCACCCAAAACACAGATACGCAGTATTTT
NA,NA,TRBJ2-2,TRBV2,CASSEVLRGAGELFF,TGTGCCAGCAGTGAGGTTTTAAGGGGCGCCGGGGAGCTGTTTTTT
TRBD1,few,TRBJ1-6,TRBV10-2,CASSEKITGAYNSPLHF,TGCGCCAGCAGTGAGAAGATTACAGGGGCTTATAATTCACCCCTCCACTTT
NA,once,TRBJ1-6,TRBV5-8,CASSLGQVNSPLHF,TGTGCCAGCAGCTTGGGACAGGTTAATTCACCCCTCCACTTT
TRBD1,NA,TRBJ2-7,TRBV4-2,CASSQERDRAYEQYF,TGTGCCAGCAGCCAAGAGAGGGACAGGGCCTACGAGCAGTACTTC
NA,NA,TRBJ2-3,TRBV4-2,CASSQGDESTDTQYF,TGTGCCAGCAGCCAGGGCGACGAATCCACAGATACGCAGTATTTT
TRBD1,NA,TRBJ2-3,TRBV27,CASKTGGATDTQYF,TGTGCCAGTAAAACAGGGGGCGCAACAGATACGCAGTATTTT
TRBD1,NA,TRBJ2-2,TRBV10-3,CAISSQGMDVLFF,TGTGCCATCAGTTCACAGGGGATGGATGTGCTGTTTTTT
NA,NA,TRBJ1-1,TRBV18,CASSRGGNTEAFF,TGTGCCAGCTCACGTGGCGGGAACACTGAAGCTTTCTTT
TRBD1,NA,TRBJ2-1,TRBV6-2/TRBV6-3,CASSYGDSLHYEQFF,TGTGCCAGCAGTTACGGGGACAGTCTACATTATGAGCAGTTCTTC
NA,NA,TRBJ2-1,TRBV4-3,CASSQRRGLNEQFF,TGCGCCAGCAGCCAGAGGAGGGGGCTTAATGAGCAGTTCTTC
NA,NA,TRBJ2-4,TRBV28,CASSSRTVWYF,TGTGCCAGCAGTTCAAGGACAGTGTGGTACTTC
TRBD2,NA,TRBJ2-2,TRBV3-1/TRBV3-2,CASSPSGSRGELFF,TGTGCCAGCAGCCCGAGCGGGAGTCGCGGGGAGCTGTTTTTT
TRBD1,once,TRBJ1-1,TRBV7-2,CASSLTRTGPNTEAFF,TGTGCCAGCAGCTTGACCCGGACAGGGCCTAACACTGAAGCTTTCTTT
NA,NA,TRBJ2-7,TRBV5-1,CASSLAGRSYEQYF,TGCGCCAGCAGCTTGGCTGGGAGGAGCTACGAGCAGTACTTC
NA,NA,TRBJ2-6,TRBV30,CAWDRPGAGANVLTF,TGTGCCTGGGACAGACCAGGGGCTGGGGCCAACGTCCTGACTTTC
NA,NA,TRBJ2-7,TRBV7-9,CASSSPGFGVSYEQYF,TGTGCCAGCAGCTCCCCCGGGTTTGGCGTCTCCTACGAGCAGTACTTC
NA,NA,TRBJ2-5,TRBV15,CATSTFTGKETQYF,TGTGCCACCAGCACTTTCACGGGGAAAGAGACCCAGTACTTC
TRBD1,NA,TRBJ1-5,TRBV19,CASSILGGPAGQPQHF,TGTGCCAGTAGTATCTTAGGGGGCCCCGCGGGTCAGCCCCAGCATTTT
NA,once,TRBJ2-2,TRBV12-3/TRBV12-4,CASRQGPGELFF,TGTGCCAGCAGGCAGGGTCCCGGGGAGCTGTTTTTT
TRBD1,NA,TRBJ1-5,TRBV4-1,CASSRDRGSQPQHF,TGCGCCAGCAGCCGGGACAGGGGTAGTCAGCCCCAGCATTTT
NA,NA,TRBJ2-2,TRBV7-9,CASSFRAGSPTGELFF,TGTGCCAGCAGCTTCAGGGCCGGAAGTCCCACCGGGGAGCTGTTTTTT
NA,NA,TRBJ2-1,TRBV6-5,CASGMVPGTEQFF,TGTGCCAGTGGTATGGTACCCGGGACAGAGCAGTTCTTC
NA,NA,TRBJ2-1,TRBV21-1,CASSNSSYNEQFF,TGTGCCAGCAGCAATAGCTCCTACAATGAGCAGTTCTTC
NA,NA,TRBJ2-1,TRBV27,CASSLRDYNEQFF,TGTGCCAGCAGCCTCCGGGACTACAATGAGCAGTTCTTC